These 25 T cell receptor beta chains share one sample of origin, sequenced in a study of lung T cells in sarcoidosis with Löfgren's syndrome. Each CDR3 protein gets one entry after TCRdb re-called the reads with MiXCR. The sample contains tens of thousands of distinct CDR3 sequences, around 21% of which appear only once. The source material was CD4+ T cells from PBMCs. The receptors derive from a human donor with sarcoidosis (Löfgren's syndrome or another form), or a control subject (not recorded which).

This clonotype appeared many times. V usage is TRBV20-1 and J usage is TRBJ2-1; 10 positions match TRBD2. CDR1 and CDR2 from the germline V gene are DFQATT and SNEGSKA (reference sequence). CDR3 size: 13 residues. The junction had 2 bases not matched to a gene; V was cut back by 2 bases and J by 7 bases. CDR3 sequence (DNA): TGCAGTGCTAGAATACTAGCGGGGAATGAGCAGTTCTTC. This codes for CSARILAGNEQFF.

Comment on this clonotype: One base away lies a much larger clone, so this may be a sequencing read error. This is likely a read error, given that the CDR3 carries no conserved phenylalanine or tryptophan at its end. The chain links TRBV7-2 to TRBJ1-1; D remains unclear. The germline gives CDR1 SGHTA, CDR2 FQGNSA. V shed 0 bases and J shed 8 bases, with 7 bases lying between them. CDR3 length: 12 residues. CDR3 nucleotides: TGTGCCAGCAGCTTAGCGCTAATCGAAGCTTTCTCT. It translates to CASSLALIEAFS.

The gene calls are TRBV7-9 and TRBJ2-3, with D possibly being TRBD1 (8 bases). The CDR3 loop spans 17 amino acids. Trimming shortened V by 5 bases and J by 0 bases, and 18 bases separated the two germline ends. CDR1 is SEHNR and CDR2 is FQNEAQ in the germline V gene (reference sequence). As DNA, the CDR3 is TGTGCCAGCAGCCTCGGGGGGACAGGCTTAAGCACAGATACGCAGTATTTT. Translating it yields CASSLGGTGLSTDTQYF. The variable domain in full, completed from reference TRBV7-9 and TRBJ2-3, reads DTGVSQNPRHKITKRGQNVTFRCDPISEHNRLYWYRQTLGQGPEFLTYFQNEAQLEKSRLLSDRFSAERPKGSFSTLEIQRTEQGDSAMYLCASSLGGTGLSTDTQYFGPGTRLTVL.

Ten or more counts support this clonotype. CDR3 in DNA: TGCGCCAGCAGCCCTACCGCTACCAGCGATACGCAGTATTTT. Amino acids: CASSPTATSDTQYF. The chain combines TRBV5-1 with TRBJ2-3; D gene unclear. Germline CDR1 SGHRS, CDR2 YFSETQ. Trimming shortened V by 4 bases and J by 6 bases, and 15 bases separated the two germline ends. CDR3 length: 14 residues.

A word on this clonotype: With a much larger clone just one base away, this may be a read error. Lacking the conserved final phenylalanine or tryptophan, this CDR3 likely reflects a read error. V gene TRBV10-3 combines with J gene TRBJ1-1; the match to TRBD1 covers 7 bases. With V trimmed by 4 bases and J by 4 bases, 12 bases remained unmatched. The CDR3 spans 16 residues. Germline CDR1 ENHRY, CDR2 SYGVKD. The CDR3 coding sequence is TGTGCCATCAGTGCGGACAGGTGGAATGATCGCACTGAAGCTTTCTCT. It specifies CAISADRWNDRTEAFS.

In its sample, this clonotype was seen a few times. The CDR3 DNA reads as TGTGCCAGCAGCCCCGACACCATCCTAGCCAAAAACATTCAGTACTTC. Residues: CASSPDTILAKNIQYF. This chain connects TRBV7-9 to TRBJ2-4; D is unresolved. This CDR3 spans 16 amino acids. V dropped 5 bases and J dropped 0 bases, with 14 bases sitting between them. The germline gives CDR1 SEHNR, CDR2 FQNEAQ (reference sequence).

This clonotype was detected a few times. The chain recombines TRBV7-9 with TRBJ1-4, with TRBD1 matching over 9 bases. Unmatched junction bases numbered 7, after V lost 5 bases and J lost 0 bases. The V gene's germline CDR1 is SEHNR and CDR2 FQNEAQ (reference sequence). CDR3 length: 17 residues. DNA for the CDR3: TGTGCCAGCAGCCGCTCGGGGACAGGGTCAACTAATGAAAAACTGTTTTTT. It yields the protein CASSRSGTGSTNEKLFF. Drawing the rest from reference TRBV7-9 and TRBJ1-4, the complete variable domain is DTGVSQNPRHKITKRGQNVTFRCDPISEHNRLYWYRQTLGQGPEFLTYFQNEAQLEKSRLLSDRFSAERPKGSFSTLEIQRTEQGDSAMYLCASSRSGTGSTNEKLFFGSGTQLSVL.

This clonotype was detected a few times. CDR3 amino acids: CASSLSSAGRNEQFF. The CDR3 bases are TGTGCCAGCAGTTTATCCAGTGCCGGGCGGAATGAGCAGTTCTTC. The chain joins TRBV28 to TRBJ2-1; the D is unclear. From germline, CDR1 is MDHEN and CDR2 SYDVKM. The CDR3 is 15 residues long. With 1 base removed from V and 7 bases from J, the gap between germline ends came to 14 bases.

This clonotype was seen many times. The chain employs TRBV6-1 and TRBJ2-7; D is unclear. CDR1 is MNHNS, CDR2 SASEGT, per germline. This CDR3 region has 13 residues. Between the trimmed V and J ends, which lost 10 bases and 2 bases, there was a span of 15 bases. The CDR3 loop reads CATLSEAPYEQYF. CDR3 DNA sequence: TGTGCCACTCTATCCGAAGCCCCCTACGAGCAGTACTTC.

On this clonotype: It may be a read error: a sequence one base away is much more abundant. This rearrangement joins TRBV4-2 to TRBJ2-1; 8 positions agree with TRBD2. CDR3 length: 13 residues. Germline V CDR1 and CDR2: LGHNA, YNFKEQ. The CDR3 coding sequence is TGTGCCAGCAGCCAAGCGGGGGGGTATGAGCGGTTCTTC. It yields the protein CASSQAGGYERFF.

Remarks on this clonotype: Possible read error: a much larger clone is one base away. The rearrangement uses TRBV4-1 and TRBJ2-3; D is unclear. V was clipped by 0 bases and J by 5 bases, with 9 bases between them. The CDR3 consists of 14 residues. Germline values: CDR1 MGHRA, CDR2 YSYEKL. The CDR3 region is CASSQDLRIDTQYF. The CDR3 coding sequence is TGCGCCAGCAGCCAAGATCTCCGCATAGATACGCAGTATTTT.

J is TRBJ2-2 and V is TRBV3-1, with unresolved D. V was cut by 0 bases and J by 6 bases, with 5 bases left in between. Germline V CDR1 and CDR2: LGHDT, YNNKEL (reference sequence). CDR3 size: 13 residues. The CDR3 sequence: CASSQDVPGELFF. The CDR3 nucleotides are TGTGCCAGCAGCCAAGACGTGCCCGGGGAGCTGTTTTTT.

On this clonotype: A much larger clone differs from this one at a single base, so this may be a read error. The gene calls are TRBV20-1 and TRBJ2-2; D unresolved. Germline CDR1 DFQATT, CDR2 SNEGSKA (reference sequence). The CDR3 totals 15 residues. V was cut by 2 bases and J by 6 bases, with 16 bases left in between. The CDR3 spells CSARSHPSNAGELFF. The CDR3 bases are TGCAGTGCTAGAAGTCATCCGAGCAACGCCGGGGAGCTGTTTTTT.

This clonotype was found a few times. The V gene is TRBV5-4, the J gene TRBJ2-7, with TRBD1 matching 8 bases. V gave up 4 bases and J gave up 5 bases; unmatched junction bases: 8. This CDR3 region has 14 residues. CDR1 SGHNT and CDR2 YYREEE come from the germline V gene (reference sequence). The CDR3 reads CASSQGTGRDEQYV. CDR3 nucleotide sequence: TGTGCCAGCAGCCAGGGGACAGGCCGTGACGAGCAGTACGTC.

CDR3 sequence: CASTPGSSYNEQFF. The CDR3 nucleotides read TGTGCCAGCACGCCCGGGAGCTCCTACAATGAGCAGTTCTTC. This chain uses TRBV12-3 or TRBV12-4 with TRBJ2-1; perhaps TRBD2 as D (6 bases). V was clipped by 7 bases and J by 0 bases, with 10 bases between them. This CDR3 has 14 amino acids.

The V and J genes are TRBV7-2 and TRBJ2-2; D is possibly TRBD1 or TRBD2 (6 bases each). The CDR3 has 16 residues. The germline CDR1 and CDR2 sequences are SGHTA and FQGNSA. The V end was cut by 2 bases, the J end by 2 bases, with 12 bases between. CDR3 DNA: TGTGCCAGCAGCTTACCTAGGGGGGCCAACACCGGGGAGCTGTTTTTT. It specifies CASSLPRGANTGELFF.

This clonotype was recorded many times. The J gene is TRBJ2-7, the V gene TRBV18; 8 positions match TRBD1. The length of the CDR3 is 15 residues. CDR1 is KGHSH and CDR2 is LQKENI in the germline V gene. V lost 3 bases and J lost 2; bases outside the gene matches: 6. The CDR3 loop is CASSPADRATYEQYF. DNA of the CDR3: TGTGCCAGCTCACCTGCGGACAGGGCAACCTACGAGCAGTACTTC.

Many counts were recorded for this clonotype. CDR3 in amino acids: CASSNRDSIPWYTF. DNA for the CDR3: TGTGCCAGCAGCAACCGGGACAGCATCCCGTGGTACACCTTC. The rearrangement uses TRBV6-1 and TRBJ1-2; 7 nucleotides line up with TRBD1. This CDR3 is 14 amino acids long. The germline gives CDR1 MNHNS, CDR2 SASEGT. J lost 11 bases, V lost 6 bases, and 15 bases had no gene match.

This clonotype occurred many times. The chain employs TRBV11-2 and TRBJ2-3, with 10 positions matching TRBD2. V lost 5 bases and J lost 2; bases outside the gene matches: 10. The CDR3 has 17 amino acids. Germline CDR1 SGHAT, CDR2 FQNNGV. The CDR3 bases are TGTGCCAGCAGCGTGGGGCTAGCGGGGGTGTACACAGATACGCAGTATTTT. Its protein is CASSVGLAGVYTDTQYF.

This clonotype was seen many times. This chain uses TRBV7-2 with TRBJ1-1, with D unresolved. The CDR3 runs 17 residues. Germline lookup yields CDR1 SGHTA and CDR2 FQGNSA. V was clipped by 2 bases and J by 1 base, with 17 bases between them. For the CDR3, the DNA is TGTGCCAGCAGCTTAAGCCTGATGCGAACACGGAACACTGAAGCTTTCTTT. It translates to CASSLSLMRTRNTEAFF.

DNA of the CDR3: TGCAGTGCTCGTCGGGACAGGAACAATGAGCAGTTCTTC. It codes for CSARRDRNNEQFF. The chain carries TRBV20-1 and TRBJ2-1; TRBD1 matches 8 bases. The trim removed 5 bases at V and 5 bases at J, leaving 5 bases unmatched. The CDR3 has 13 amino acids. Germline CDR1 reads DFQATT; CDR2 reads SNEGSKA (reference sequence).

In this sample, this clonotype turned up many times. The J gene is TRBJ2-1, the V gene TRBV28; 7 bases are a match to TRBD2. Germline CDR1 MDHEN, CDR2 SYDVKM. V shed 3 bases, J shed 7 bases, and the junction held 9 bases outside the gene matches. The CDR3 extends over 15 amino acids. Here the CDR3 DNA reads TGTGCCAGCAGTTTTAGTGGGAGGGCCAGGAATGAGCAGTTCTTC. Translated: CASSFSGRARNEQFF.

The chain recombines TRBV12-3 or TRBV12-4 with TRBJ1-3, with D uncertain. V lost 2 bases and J 7 bases, leaving 0 bases between the germline ends. This CDR3 has 10 amino acids. CDR3 in amino acids: CASSLNTIYF. CDR3 DNA: TGTGCCAGCAGTTTAAACACCATATATTTT.

In its sample, this clonotype was seen many times. Mismatch with germline at one junction end may stem from a read error. The V gene is TRBV6-1, the J gene TRBJ1-1, with D possibly being TRBD1 (5 bases). In germline, CDR1 is MNHNS, CDR2 SASEGT. The length of the CDR3 is 10 residues. The CDR3 protein is CASSEWGRSF. The CDR3 coding sequence is TGTGCCAGCAGTGAATGGGGCCGCTCTTTT.

Only a few counts were recorded for this clonotype. The rearrangement joins TRBV7-2 to TRBJ2-5; 7 bases align to TRBD1. The CDR3 consists of 13 residues. CDR1 and CDR2 (germline): SGHTA, FQGNSA. The ends lost 4 bases at V and 6 bases at J; junction bases unmatched: 5. The CDR3 DNA reads TGTGCCAGCAGCTCCGACAGGGCCAAGACCCAGTACTTC. Its translation is CASSSDRAKTQYF.